The 21 T cell receptor beta chains below come from one sample, sequenced in a study of cytomegalovirus exposure and HLA in healthy donors. Both 60 Vbeta primers and 13 Jbeta primers went into the PCR. Some clones are missing from TCRdb's copy, which holds only in-frame ones; the method was immunoSEQ multiplex PCR. This sample carries about 93,000 clones, roughly four fifths of them seen once, and the ten largest clones take 3.8%. Sequencing used PBMCs. Receptor source: a man in his forties or fifties in good health and CMV-seronegative.

The chain employs TRBV5-1 and TRBJ2-7, with D possibly matching TRBD1 (6 bases). The CDR3 runs 13 residues. Deletions cut 0 bases from V and 8 bases from J, with 12 bases between. Germline-derived CDR1 and CDR2 are SGHRS and YFSETQ. CDR3 DNA sequence: TGCGCCAGCAGCTTGGATACAGGGCATCAGCAGTACTTC. It encodes CASSLDTGHQQYF.

The gene calls are TRBV25-1 and TRBJ1-3; a possible D gene is TRBD1 (5 bases). Trimming cost V 7 bases and J 4 bases, with 14 bases left between them. Germline values: CDR1 MGHDK, CDR2 SYGVNS. This CDR3 has 14 residues. Here the CDR3 DNA reads TGTGCCAGCATTACAGGTACGAGGGGAAACACCATATATTTT. It translates to CASITGTRGNTIYF.

The chain is built from TRBV28 and TRBJ2-4, with a possible D match to TRBD2 (6 bases). The germline V gene encodes CDR1 MDHEN and CDR2 SYDVKM. The CDR3 contains 16 residues. V dropped 3 bases and J dropped 0 bases, with 12 bases sitting between them. The DNA of the CDR3 is TGTGCCAGCAGTTTCTGGCGGGGTCTAGCCAAAAACATTCAGTACTTC. Its translation: CASSFWRGLAKNIQYF.

The chain has TRBV28 and TRBJ1-1; 8 nucleotides align to TRBD1. The CDR3 is made up of 13 amino acids. Losses at the gene ends were 6 bases for V and 1 base for J; bases not matched to a gene: 1. Germline V lookup: CDR1 MDHEN, CDR2 SYDVKM. The CDR3 loop is CASRDRGNTEAFF. The CDR3 region has the DNA TGTGCCAGCAGAGACAGGGGGAACACTGAAGCTTTCTTT.

The rearrangement uses TRBV2 and TRBJ2-7; perhaps TRBD1 as D (5 bases). This CDR3 spans 14 amino acids. The ends were cut back, 3 bases at V and 2 bases at J, with 11 bases in the middle. CDR1 is SNHLY and CDR2 is FYNNEI in the germline V gene. CDR3 loop: CASSESGKAYEQYF. CDR3 nucleotides: TGTGCCAGCAGTGAGTCAGGGAAGGCCTACGAGCAGTACTTC. Drawing the rest from reference TRBV2 and TRBJ2-7, the complete variable domain is EPEVTQTPSHQVTQMGQEVILRCVPISNHLYFYWYRQILGQKVEFLVSFYNNEISEKSEIFDDQFSVERPDGSNFTLKIRSTKLEDSAMYFCASSESGKAYEQYFGPGTRLTVT.

The CDR3 region is CASSLSGSENTGELFF. The CDR3 DNA reads TGTGCCAGCAGCTTAAGCGGGAGCGAGAACACCGGGGAGCTGTTTTTT. The chain has TRBV7-3 and TRBJ2-2, with 7 bases fitting TRBD2. Germline-derived CDR1 and CDR2 are SGHTA and FQGTGA. The CDR3 runs to 16 residues. J gave up 1 base and V 1 base, and 3 bases lay outside the gene matches.

The chain is built from TRBV6-1 and TRBJ2-5; 7 positions agree with TRBD1. The J call is doubtful: the DNA matches TRBJ2-7 better. Germline assignment: CDR1 MNHNS and CDR2 SASEGT. The CDR3 loop spans 15 amino acids. CDR3 loop: CASWTLDRPPYEQYF. Here the CDR3 DNA reads TGTGCCAGCTGGACCTTGGACAGGCCCCCCTACGAGCAGTACTTC.

The chain uses TRBV28 and TRBJ1-1, with 8 bases identical to TRBD1. This CDR3 region has 13 residues. J lost 1 base, V lost 6 bases, and 1 base had no gene match. Germline V CDR1 and CDR2: MDHEN, SYDVKM. As DNA, the CDR3 is TGTGCCAGCAGCACAGGGGGGAACACTGAAGCTTTCTTT. Amino acids: CASSTGGNTEAFF.

This clone appeared once. The chain is built from TRBV19 and TRBJ2-5; no clear D gene. The DNA end is more similar to TRBJ2-7, so the J call may be wrong. This CDR3 comprises 13 residues. In germline, CDR1 is LNHDA, CDR2 SQIVND (reference sequence). In DNA form, the CDR3 reads TGTGCCAGTAGTTTTGTCGGGTCCTACGAGCAGTACTTC. It encodes CASSFVGSYEQYF.

This chain connects TRBV11-1 to TRBJ1-1, with D possibly TRBD1 on 6 matching bases. The CDR3 sequence is 14 residues long. Germline V gene sequence: CDR1 SGHAT, CDR2 FQDESV (reference sequence). V was trimmed by 5 bases and J by 8 bases, leaving 18 bases between them. The CDR3 region is CASSPGYRAEEAFF. The CDR3 region has the DNA TGTGCCAGCAGCCCTGGGTACAGGGCCGAGGAAGCTTTCTTT.

This chain joins TRBV19 and TRBJ1-1; perhaps TRBD1 as D (5 bases). The CDR3 runs to 16 residues. Germline CDR1 LNHDA, CDR2 SQIVND (reference sequence). The germline V and J ends were trimmed by 1 base and 2 bases, with 14 bases remaining between them. The CDR3 reads CASSIVGRVKNTEAFF. DNA of the CDR3: TGTGCCAGTAGTATAGTTGGCAGGGTAAAAAACACTGAAGCTTTCTTT.

This clone appeared a few times. This chain uses TRBV6-1 with TRBJ1-1, with D uncertain. This CDR3 contains 14 residues. The germline V and J ends were trimmed by 1 base and 7 bases, with 13 bases remaining between them. Germline CDR1 is MNHNS and CDR2 is SASEGT. In nucleotides, the CDR3 is TGTGCCAGCAGTGAAGAGAAGGAGGTGCGTGAAGCTTTCTTT. This translates into CASSEEKEVREAFF.

The rearrangement links TRBV7-2 to TRBJ2-3; D gene ambiguous. V shed 6 bases and J shed 0 bases, with 13 bases lying between them. CDR3 length equals 15 residues. Germline-derived CDR1 and CDR2 are SGHTA and FQGNSA. The CDR3 is CASRPRLYSTDTQYF. The DNA of the CDR3 is TGTGCCAGCAGGCCCAGATTGTACAGCACAGATACGCAGTATTTT.

The V and J genes are TRBV11-2 and TRBJ2-7, with D possibly being TRBD2 (5 bases). The germline V and J ends were trimmed by 0 bases and 0 bases, with 9 bases remaining between them. The CDR3 has 15 amino acids. From germline, CDR1 is SGHAT and CDR2 FQNNGV. CDR3 nucleotides: TGTGCCAGCAGCTTAGACTCCGGGATCTCCTACGAGCAGTACTTC. Protein sequence: CASSLDSGISYEQYF.

The rearrangement joins TRBV5-1 to TRBJ2-7; 8 positions agree with TRBD2. The CDR3 runs to 15 residues. With 6 bases clipped from V and 0 bases from J, the junction kept 8 bases outside the gene matches. Germline V gene sequence: CDR1 SGHRS, CDR2 YFSETQ. The CDR3 coding sequence is TGCGCCAGCAAGGCCTATAGCGGGGACTCCTACGAGCAGTACTTC. It encodes CASKAYSGDSYEQYF.

The V call is TRBV19, the J call TRBJ2-5, with 7 nucleotides matching TRBD1. The CDR3 length is 14 residues. Germline V gene sequence: CDR1 LNHDA, CDR2 SQIVND (reference sequence). Unmatched junction bases numbered 6, after V lost 5 bases and J lost 3 bases. CDR3 bases: TGTGCCAGTAGTTCGACAGGGAGTAAAGAGACCCAGTACTTC. This translates into CASSSTGSKETQYF.

This rearrangement joins TRBV4-2 to TRBJ1-3; 8 positions match TRBD1. The CDR3 totals 17 residues. V lost 0 bases, J lost 0 bases, and 4 bases stayed unmatched. Germline CDR1 is LGHNA and CDR2 is YNFKEQ. The CDR3 coding sequence is TGTGCCAGCAGCCAAGACCTACAGGGGGGCTCTGGAAACACCATATATTTT. Protein: CASSQDLQGGSGNTIYF.

CDR3 sequence (DNA): TGTGCCATCAGTGAGTCGAGTAGGGGGTCGGTTGGCTACACCTTC. Encoded protein: CAISESSRGSVGYTF. The rearrangement uses TRBV10-3 and TRBJ1-2; TRBD1 is a possible D gene (6 bases). Germline V gives CDR1 ENHRY, CDR2 SYGVKD. The CDR3 covers 15 residues. Trimming took 0 bases from V and 7 from J, leaving 15 bases between them.

The gene calls are TRBV6-1 and TRBJ2-7, with a possible D match to TRBD2 (5 bases). V lost 7 bases and J lost 1, with 8 bases in between. This CDR3 contains 12 residues. Germline assignment: CDR1 MNHNS and CDR2 SASEGT. CDR3 region: CASKGGSYEQYF. The CDR3 DNA is TGTGCCAGCAAGGGCGGGTCCTACGAGCAGTACTTC.

The chain carries TRBV9 and TRBJ2-5; 7 bases agree with TRBD2. The ends lost 2 bases at V and 1 base at J; junction bases unmatched: 5. CDR1 and CDR2 (germline): SGDLS, YYNGEE. The CDR3 spans 15 residues. CDR3 nucleotide sequence: TGTGCCAGCAGCGTGTTTAGCGGGTCCCAAGAGACCCAGTACTTC. This translates into CASSVFSGSQETQYF.

This clone was found once. The chain employs TRBV7-6 and TRBJ1-1, with D unclear. From germline, CDR1 is SGHVS and CDR2 FNYEAQ. The CDR3 contains 13 residues. V was shortened by 3 bases and J by 1 base, with 6 bases between the two germline ends. CDR3 loop: CASSFTANTEAFF. The CDR3, as DNA: TGTGCCAGCAGCTTTACAGCGAACACTGAAGCTTTCTTT.